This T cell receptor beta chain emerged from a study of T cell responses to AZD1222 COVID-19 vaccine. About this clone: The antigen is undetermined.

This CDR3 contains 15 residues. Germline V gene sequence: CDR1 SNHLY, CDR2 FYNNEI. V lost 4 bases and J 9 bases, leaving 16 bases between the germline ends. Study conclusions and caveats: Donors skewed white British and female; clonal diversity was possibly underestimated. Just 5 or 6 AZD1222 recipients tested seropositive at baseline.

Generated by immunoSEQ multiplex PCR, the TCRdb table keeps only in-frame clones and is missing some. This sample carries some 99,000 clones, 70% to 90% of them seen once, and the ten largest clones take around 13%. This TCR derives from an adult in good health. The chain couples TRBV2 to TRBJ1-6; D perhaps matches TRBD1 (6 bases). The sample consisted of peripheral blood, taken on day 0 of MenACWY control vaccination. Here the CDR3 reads CASSGTGQTSSPLHF. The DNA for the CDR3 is TGTGCCAGCAGTGGCACAGGGCAAACGAGTTCACCCCTCCACTTT.